The sequence of this TCR beta chain was determined in a study of blood T cell repertoires in COVID-19. Turning to the study itself: PBMCs, B-cell-depleted T cells, or T cells were the source of the cDNA or gDNA that made up the material.

Germline V gene lookup returns CDR1 SGHTA and CDR2 FQGNSA. The V gene lost 0 bases and the J gene lost 2 bases, with 4 bases spanning the gap. The CDR3 sequence is 13 residues long. Per the authors' pipeline: Reference gene primer amplification gave estimated nucleated cell counts. Using immunoSEQ multiplex PCR, the repertoire was profiled, and TCRdb retains in-frame clones only, with some absent. V and J calls and clone size are as listed in that table; D and trimming were resolved from the DNA. The table lists some 160,000 clones, 85% to 90% of them singletons, with around 1.9% in the top ten. The receptor was derived from a middle-aged man who had recovered from COVID-19. This chain connects TRBV7-2 to TRBJ2-5, with no clear D. Sequences were obtained from peripheral blood. The CDR3 region has the DNA TGTGCCAGCAGCTTAGCGCGGCAAGAGACCCAGTACTTC. As protein: CASSLARQETQYF. The full variable domain, rest sourced from reference TRBV7-2 and TRBJ2-5, is GAGVSQSPSNKVTEKGKDVELRCDPISGHTALYWYRQSLGQGLEFLIYFQGNSAPDKSGLPSDRFSAERTGGSVSTLTIQRTQQEDSAVYLCASSLARQETQYFGPGTRLLVL.